This note documents a single T cell receptor (beta chain) sequence. Participants' reported clinical history set cohort assignment. Authors' analysis steps: Cell counts per sample came from amplifying reference gene primers. Measured with immunoSEQ multiplex PCR; TCRdb has only the in-frame clones, and not every one. D and trimming come from the DNA, and the V and J calls and clone size come from that table. Altogether 300,000 to 350,000 clones are present, around 85% being singletons, with the ten largest covering 2.2%. These data come from a study of blood T cell repertoires in COVID-19. V shed 2 bases and J 0 bases; nucleotides not matched to a gene: 7. CDR3 length: 17 amino acids. The germline V gene encodes CDR1 LNHDA and CDR2 SQIVND (reference sequence).

The receptor was isolated from a man aged 25-40 years who had recovered from COVID-19. Sequencing input: PBMCs or T cells enriched from blood (not recorded which). The chain links TRBV19 to TRBJ1-3; 7 bases agree with TRBD1. In DNA form, the CDR3 reads TGTGCCAGTAGTATACGACAGGGACCTCTCTCTGGAAACACCATATATTTT. This sequence encodes CASSIRQGPLSGNTIYF. The full variable domain, rest sourced from reference TRBV19 and TRBJ1-3, is DGGITQSPKYLFRKEGQNVTLSCEQNLNHDAMYWYRQDPGQGLRLIYYSQIVNDFQKGDIAEGYSVSREKKESFPLTVTSAQKNPTAFYLCASSIRQGPLSGNTIYFGEGSWLTVV.